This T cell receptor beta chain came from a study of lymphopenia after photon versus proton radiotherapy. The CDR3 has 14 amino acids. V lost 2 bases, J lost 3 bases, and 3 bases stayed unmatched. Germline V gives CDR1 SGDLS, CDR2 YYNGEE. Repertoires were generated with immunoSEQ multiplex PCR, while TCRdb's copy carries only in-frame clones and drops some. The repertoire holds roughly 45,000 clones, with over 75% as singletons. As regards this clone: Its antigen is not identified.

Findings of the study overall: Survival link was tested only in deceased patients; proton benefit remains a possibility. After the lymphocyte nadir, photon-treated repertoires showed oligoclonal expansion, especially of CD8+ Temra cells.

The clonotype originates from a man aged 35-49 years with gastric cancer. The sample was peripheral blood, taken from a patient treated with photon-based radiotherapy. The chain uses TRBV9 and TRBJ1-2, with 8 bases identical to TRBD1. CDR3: CASSVTGQDYGYTF. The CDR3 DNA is TGTGCCAGCAGCGTCACGGGACAGGACTATGGCTACACCTTC.